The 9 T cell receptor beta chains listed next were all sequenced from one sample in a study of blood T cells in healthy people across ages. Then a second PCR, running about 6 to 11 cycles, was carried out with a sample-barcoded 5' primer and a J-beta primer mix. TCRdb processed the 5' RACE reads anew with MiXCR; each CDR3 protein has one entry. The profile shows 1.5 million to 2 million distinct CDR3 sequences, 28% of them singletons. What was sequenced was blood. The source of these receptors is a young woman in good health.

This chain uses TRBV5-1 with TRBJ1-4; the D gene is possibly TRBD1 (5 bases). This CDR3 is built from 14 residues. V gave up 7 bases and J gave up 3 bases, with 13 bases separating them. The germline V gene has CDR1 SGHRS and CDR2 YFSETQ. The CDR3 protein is CASSREGSNEKLFF. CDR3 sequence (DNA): TGCGCCAGCTCACGGGAGGGGTCTAATGAAAAACTGTTTTTT.

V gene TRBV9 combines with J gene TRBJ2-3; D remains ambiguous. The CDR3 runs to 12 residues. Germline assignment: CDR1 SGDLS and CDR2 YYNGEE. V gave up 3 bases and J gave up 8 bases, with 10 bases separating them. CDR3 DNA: TGTGCCAGCAGCGGAGATGGATGTACGCAGTATTTT. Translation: CASSGDGCTQYF. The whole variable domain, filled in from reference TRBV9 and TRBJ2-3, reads DSGVTQTPKHLITATGQRVTLRCSPRSGDLSVYWYQQSLDQGLQFLIQYYNGEERAKGNILERFSAQQFPDLHSELNLSSLELGDSALYFCASSGDGCTQYFGPGTRLTVL.

CDR3 in DNA: TGTGCCAGCAGCCTCCGGGACAGGGGGCACTACGAGCAGTACTTC. As protein: CASSLRDRGHYEQYF. J is TRBJ2-7 and V is TRBV7-9, with 12 bases that match TRBD1. Looked up from germline, CDR1 is SEHNR and CDR2 is FQNEAQ (reference sequence). The trim removed 5 bases at V and 3 bases at J, leaving 5 bases unmatched. The CDR3 is 15 amino acids.

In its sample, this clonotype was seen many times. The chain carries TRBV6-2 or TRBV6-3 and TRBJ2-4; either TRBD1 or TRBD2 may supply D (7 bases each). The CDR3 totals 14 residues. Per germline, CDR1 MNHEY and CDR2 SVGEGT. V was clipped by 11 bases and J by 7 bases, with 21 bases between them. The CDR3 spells CASRGRALGNIQYF. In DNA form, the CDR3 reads TGTGCCTCCAGGGGGAGGGCCCTCGGGAACATTCAGTACTTC.

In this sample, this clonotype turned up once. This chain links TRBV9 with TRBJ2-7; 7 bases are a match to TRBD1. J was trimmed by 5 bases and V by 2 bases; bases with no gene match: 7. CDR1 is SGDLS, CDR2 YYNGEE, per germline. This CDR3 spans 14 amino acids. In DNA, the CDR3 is TGTGCCAGCAGCGTCGGGCAGGGGGAACACGAGCAGTACTTC. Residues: CASSVGQGEHEQYF. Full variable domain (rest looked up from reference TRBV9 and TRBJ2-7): DSGVTQTPKHLITATGQRVTLRCSPRSGDLSVYWYQQSLDQGLQFLIQYYNGEERAKGNILERFSAQQFPDLHSELNLSSLELGDSALYFCASSVGQGEHEQYFGPGTRLTVT.

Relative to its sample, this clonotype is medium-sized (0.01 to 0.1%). CDR3: CSGGDYLRETQYF. In DNA form, the CDR3 reads TGCAGCGGGGGGGACTATTTGAGAGAGACCCAGTACTTC. The J gene is TRBJ2-5, the V gene TRBV29-1; TRBD2 matches at 7 bases. Germline V CDR1 and CDR2: SQVTM, ANQGSEA. The V segment lost 7 bases and the J segment 4 bases; nucleotides outside the gene matches: 9. CDR3 length equals 13 residues. Full variable domain (rest looked up from reference TRBV29-1 and TRBJ2-5): SAVISQKPSRDICQRGTSLTIQCQVDSQVTMMFWYRQQPGQSLTLIATANQGSEATYESGFVIDKFPISRPNLTFSTLTVSNMSPEDSSIYLCSGGDYLRETQYFGPGTRLLVL.

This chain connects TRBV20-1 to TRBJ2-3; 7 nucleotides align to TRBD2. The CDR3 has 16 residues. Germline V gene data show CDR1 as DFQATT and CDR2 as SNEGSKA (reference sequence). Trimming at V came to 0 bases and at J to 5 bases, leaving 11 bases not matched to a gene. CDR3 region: CSARDNGGRREDTQYF. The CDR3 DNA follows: TGCAGTGCTAGAGATAATGGCGGGAGAAGGGAAGATACGCAGTATTTT.

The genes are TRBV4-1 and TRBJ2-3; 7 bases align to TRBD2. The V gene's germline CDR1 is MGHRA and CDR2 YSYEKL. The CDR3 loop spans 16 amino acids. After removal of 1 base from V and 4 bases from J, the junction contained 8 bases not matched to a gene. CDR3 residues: CASSQVATSFADTQYF. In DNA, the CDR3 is TGCGCCAGCAGCCAAGTGGCGACTAGCTTCGCAGATACGCAGTATTTT.

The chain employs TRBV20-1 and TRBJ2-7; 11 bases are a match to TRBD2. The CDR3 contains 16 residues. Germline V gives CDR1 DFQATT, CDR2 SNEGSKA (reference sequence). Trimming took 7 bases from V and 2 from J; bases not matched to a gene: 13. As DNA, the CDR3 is TGCAGTGTTCCACTAGCGGGAGATTTAGGGACCTACGAGCAGTACTTC. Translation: CSVPLAGDLGTYEQYF.